This TCR beta chain was obtained from a study of technical replicates of blood from a few donors. Germline loops: CDR1 SGHNT, CDR2 YYREEE (reference sequence). This CDR3 has 13 residues. V lost 0 bases and J 4 bases, leaving 5 bases between the germline ends. Using immunoSEQ multiplex PCR, the repertoire was profiled, and TCRdb retains in-frame clones only, with some absent. The sample holds approximately 60,000 clones, approximately 83% seen once. The chain has TRBV5-4 and TRBJ2-1, with D possibly being TRBD2 (5 bases). This TCR was recovered from a human donor in good health. Some clones in this sample may be carry-over from other donors' samples. The source material was PBMCs. CDR3 bases: TGTGCCAGCAGCTTGGGAGGGTACAATGAGCAGTTCTTC. Protein: CASSLGGYNEQFF.